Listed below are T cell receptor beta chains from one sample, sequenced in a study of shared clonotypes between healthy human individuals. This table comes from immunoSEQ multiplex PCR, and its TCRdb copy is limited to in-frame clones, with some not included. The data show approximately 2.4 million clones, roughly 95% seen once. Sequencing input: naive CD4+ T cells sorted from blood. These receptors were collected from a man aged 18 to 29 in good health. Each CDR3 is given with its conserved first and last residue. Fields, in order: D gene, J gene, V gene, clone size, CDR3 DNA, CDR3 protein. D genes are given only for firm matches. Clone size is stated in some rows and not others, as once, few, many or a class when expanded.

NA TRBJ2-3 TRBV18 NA TGTGCCAGCTCACCGAGGCAGGCCGACGGGGATACGCAGTATTTT CASSPRQADGDTQYF
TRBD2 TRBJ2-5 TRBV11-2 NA TGTGCCAGCAGCTTAGTGGCTAGCGGGAGCCCATTCCAAGAGACCCAGTACTTC CASSLVASGSPFQETQYF
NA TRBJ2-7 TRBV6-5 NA TGTGCCAGCAGCCTAACTGGGGTGAACGAGCAGTACTTC CASSLTGVNEQYF
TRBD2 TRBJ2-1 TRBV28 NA TGTGCCAGCAGCTCCGGGACTAGGGGGTACAATGAGCAGTTCTTC CASSSGTRGYNEQFF
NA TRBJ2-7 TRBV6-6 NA TGTGCCAGCAGTGGGGAGAAGCAGTACTTC CASSGEKQYF
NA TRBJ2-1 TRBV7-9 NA TGTGCCAGCAGCTTAGAGGGGGGGCTAGTCAGCAATGAGCAGTTCTTC CASSLEGGLVSNEQFF
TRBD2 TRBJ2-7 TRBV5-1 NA TGCGCCAGCAGCATAACCCCGGGACTAGCGGGAGGAAGTTCCTACGAGCAGTACTTC CASSITPGLAGGSSYEQYF
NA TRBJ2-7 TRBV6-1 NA TGTGCCAGCAGTGAAGCTCGGACGGTTAGCTCCTACGAGCAGTACTTC CASSEARTVSSYEQYF
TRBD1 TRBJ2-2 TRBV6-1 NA TGTGCCAGCAGGGACCGGGACAGGGTTTCGGGGGAGCTGTTTTTT CASRDRDRVSGELFF
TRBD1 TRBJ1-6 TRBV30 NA TGTGCCTGGAGTGCCGGGACAGGGGGCGCACCCCTCCACTTT CAWSAGTGGAPLHF
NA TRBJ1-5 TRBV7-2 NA TGTGCCAGCAGCTCCGACCCTGTGTCCAATCAGCCCCAGCATTTT CASSSDPVSNQPQHF
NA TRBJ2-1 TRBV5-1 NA TGCGCCAGCAGCCCACAGGCCTCCTCCTACAATGAGCAGTTCTTC CASSPQASSYNEQFF
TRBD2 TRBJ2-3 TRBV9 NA TGTGCCAGCAGCGTAGGGGCGGGGGGCCGCACAGATACGCAGTATTTT CASSVGAGGRTDTQYF
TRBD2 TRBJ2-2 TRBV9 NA TGTGCCAGCAGCGTAGAGGTTAGCGGGAGCACCGGGGAGCTGTTTTTT CASSVEVSGSTGELFF
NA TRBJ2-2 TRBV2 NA TGTGCCAGCAGTGAAGCGAGTAGGGGCGGGGAGCTGTTTTTT CASSEASRGGELFF
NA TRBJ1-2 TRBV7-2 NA TGTGCCAGCAGCTTAGAGGGGACCGTAGCTAACTATGGCTACACCTTC CASSLEGTVANYGYTF
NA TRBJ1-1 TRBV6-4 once TGTGCCAGCAGCCCGGGACATGGGAACACTGAAGCTTTCTTT CASSPGHGNTEAFF
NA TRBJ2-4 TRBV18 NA TGTGCCAGCTCACCCACGGCGCCAGGAGGAAACATTCAGTACTTC CASSPTAPGGNIQYF
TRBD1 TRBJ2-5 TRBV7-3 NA TGTGCCAGCAGCTTCCCGGTGACAGGGCCCAAAGAGACCCAGTACTTC CASSFPVTGPKETQYF
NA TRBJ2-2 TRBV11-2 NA TGTGCCAGCAGCTTACGAGGGGCGAACACCGGGGAGCTGTTTTTT CASSLRGANTGELFF
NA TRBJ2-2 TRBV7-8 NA TGTGCCAGCAGCCTCCGGGACTGGGGCACCGGGGAGCTGTTTTTT CASSLRDWGTGELFF
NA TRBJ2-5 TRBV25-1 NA TGTGCCAGCAAGAAGGGTCAAGAGACCCAGTACTTC CASKKGQETQYF
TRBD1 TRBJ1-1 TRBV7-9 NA TGTGCCAGCATCCCACGACAGGGGGCAAACACTGAAGCTTTCTTT CASIPRQGANTEAFF